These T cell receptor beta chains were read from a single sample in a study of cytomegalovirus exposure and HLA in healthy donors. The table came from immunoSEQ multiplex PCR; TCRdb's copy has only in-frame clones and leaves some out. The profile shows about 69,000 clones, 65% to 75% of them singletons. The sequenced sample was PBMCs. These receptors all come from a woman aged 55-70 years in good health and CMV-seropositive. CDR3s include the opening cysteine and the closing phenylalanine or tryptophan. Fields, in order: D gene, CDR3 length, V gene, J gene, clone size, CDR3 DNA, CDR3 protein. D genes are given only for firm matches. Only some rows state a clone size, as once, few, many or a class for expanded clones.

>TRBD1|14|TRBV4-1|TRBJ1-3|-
TGCGCCAGCAGCCTGACAGGGGGCGGGGACACCATATATTTT
CASSLTGGGDTIYF
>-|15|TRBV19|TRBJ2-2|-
TGTGCCAGTAGTATAGTGGCGGGAACCACCGGGGAGCTGTTTTTT
CASSIVAGTTGELFF
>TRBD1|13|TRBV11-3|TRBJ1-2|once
TGTGCCAGCAGCCAGACAGGGGGCAATGGCTACACCTTC
CASSQTGGNGYTF
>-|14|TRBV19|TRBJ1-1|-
TGTGCCAGTAGTACGGACTTAATGAACACTGAAGCTTTCTTT
CASSTDLMNTEAFF
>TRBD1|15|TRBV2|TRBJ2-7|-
TGTGCCAGCAGTGTTTCGGGACAGGGTAACTACGAGCAGTACTTC
CASSVSGQGNYEQYF
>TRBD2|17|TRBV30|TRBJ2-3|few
TGTGCCTGGAGTGTACCAGAGCGGGGAACCTTGGGAGATACGCAGTATTTT
CAWSVPERGTLGDTQYF
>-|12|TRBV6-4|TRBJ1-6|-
TGTGCCAGCAGTAAGGGGGAAGGTGCCCTCCACTTT
CASSKGEGALHF
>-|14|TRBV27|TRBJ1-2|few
TGTGCCAGCAGTTTATCTGGGCAGGGCTATGGCTACACCTTC
CASSLSGQGYGYTF
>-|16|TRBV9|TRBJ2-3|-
TGTGCCAGCAGCGTAGACGGGGCTAGCGGCACAGATACGCAGTATTTT
CASSVDGASGTDTQYF
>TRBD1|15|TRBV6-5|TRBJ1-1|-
TGTGCCAGCAGTTACTCGGACAGGATGAACACTGAAGCTTTCTTT
CASSYSDRMNTEAFF
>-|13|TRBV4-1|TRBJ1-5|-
TGCGCCAGCAGCCAACGACATGATCAGCCCCAGCATTTT
CASSQRHDQPQHF
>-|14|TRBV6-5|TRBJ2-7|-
TGTGCCAGCAGTTGGGGGGAGGGGACATACGAGCAGTACTTC
CASSWGEGTYEQYF
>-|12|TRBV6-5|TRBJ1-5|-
TGTGCCAGCAGGATCGGGGATCAGCCCCAGCATTTT
CASRIGDQPQHF
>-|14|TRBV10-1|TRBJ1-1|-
TGCGCCAGCAGTGAGTACGCGGGTGACACTGAAGCTTTCTTT
CASSEYAGDTEAFF
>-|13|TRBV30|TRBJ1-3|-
TGTGCCTGGAGTGTGGGGGCAAGAAACACCATATATTTT
CAWSVGARNTIYF
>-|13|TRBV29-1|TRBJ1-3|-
TGCAGCGTTGGGTACAGCTCTGGAAACACCATATATTTT
CSVGYSSGNTIYF
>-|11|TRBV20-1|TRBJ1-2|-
TGCAGTGCCTCGGGCGGGGTTGGCTACACCTTC
CSASGGVGYTF
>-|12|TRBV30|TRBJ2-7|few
TGTGCCTGGAGTTTACAGAACTACGAGCAGTACTTC
CAWSLQNYEQYF
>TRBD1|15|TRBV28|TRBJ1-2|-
TGTGCCAGCAGTTTGCACGGACAGGGGGGCTATGGCTACACCTTC
CASSLHGQGGYGYTF
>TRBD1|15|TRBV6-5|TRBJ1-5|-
TGTGCCAGCAGTGCAGGGGGTATTAGCAATCAGCCCCAGCATTTT
CASSAGGISNQPQHF
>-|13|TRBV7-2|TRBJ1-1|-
TGTGCCAGCAGCTTGAATAGAAACACTGAAGCTTTCTTT
CASSLNRNTEAFF
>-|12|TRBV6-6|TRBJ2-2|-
TGTGCCAGCAGTTCGAATCAGCGGGTCCCCTCTTTT
CASSSNQRVPSF
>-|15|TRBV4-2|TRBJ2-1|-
TGTGCCAGCAGCCAAGACTCGGGGGCCTACAATGAGCAGTTCTTC
CASSQDSGAYNEQFF
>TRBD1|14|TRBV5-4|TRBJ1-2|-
TGTGCCTCCGCTAGGGCAGGGGGAGGAGATGGCTACACCTTC
CASARAGGGDGYTF
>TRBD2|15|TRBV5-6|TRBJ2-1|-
TGTGCCAGCAGCTTGGTGGGGACTAGCGCCAATGAGCAGTTCTTC
CASSLVGTSANEQFF
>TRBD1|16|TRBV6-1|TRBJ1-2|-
TGTGCCAGCAGTGAAATAACAGGGGGTCGCAACTATGGCTACACCTTC
CASSEITGGRNYGYTF
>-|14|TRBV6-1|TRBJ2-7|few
TGTGCCAGCAGCCCCGGAGGGGGCGGCTACGAGCAGTACTTC
CASSPGGGGYEQYF
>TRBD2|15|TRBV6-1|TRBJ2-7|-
TGTGCCAGCAGGACCGGGACTAGCGGAATCTACGAGCAGTACTTC
CASRTGTSGIYEQYF
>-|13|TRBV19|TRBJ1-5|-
TGTGCCAGTAGTCCAAACCGGAATCAGCCCCAGCATTTT
CASSPNRNQPQHF
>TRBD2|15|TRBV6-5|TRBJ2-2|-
TGTGCCAGCAGTTCTGGGACTAGCAGGACCGGGGAGCTGTTTTTT
CASSSGTSRTGELFF